One and the same sample provided the 14 T cell receptor beta chains below, sequenced in a study of Graves' ophthalmopathy and Graves' hyperthyroidism. Amplifying from RNA transcripts, the study obtained TCR beta CDR3 regions. In the first round, RT-PCR was carried out with HTBI primers, and a multiplex PCR formed the second round. TCRdb reprocessed the multiplex PCR reads with MiXCR, giving one entry per CDR3 protein. There are approximately 160,000 distinct CDR3 sequences in the sample; 39% occur only once, and approximately 9% lies in the top ten. Specimen: peripheral blood. The receptors derive from a man younger than 40 with Graves' ophthalmopathy.

The table lists this clonotype with many counts. V gene TRBV2 combines with J gene TRBJ1-1; the match to TRBD1 covers 9 bases. J lost 3 bases, V lost 8 bases, and 4 bases had no gene match. The CDR3 is made up of 13 amino acids. Germline V gene lookup returns CDR1 SNHLY and CDR2 FYNNEI. CDR3: CASSGTGYTEAFF. DNA of the CDR3: TGTGCCAGCTCGGGGACAGGGTACACTGAAGCTTTCTTT. The full variable domain, rest sourced from reference TRBV2 and TRBJ1-1, is EPEVTQTPSHQVTQMGQEVILRCVPISNHLYFYWYRQILGQKVEFLVSFYNNEISEKSEIFDDQFSVERPDGSNFTLKIRSTKLEDSAMYFCASSGTGYTEAFFGQGTRLTVV.

This clonotype was recorded a few times. The chain links TRBV11-3 to TRBJ2-5; 7 bases agree with TRBD2. Germline V gene data show CDR1 as SGHNT and CDR2 as YENEEA. V shed 5 bases, J shed 4 bases, and the junction held 10 bases outside the gene matches. The CDR3 length is 15 residues. The CDR3, as DNA: TGTGCCAGCAGCCCGGGGACTACTGGGCGAGAGACCCAGTACTTC. Translating gives CASSPGTTGRETQYF.

In this sample, this clonotype turned up many times. The chain has TRBV12-5 and TRBJ2-2; unclear D gene. V dropped 2 bases and J dropped 5 bases, with 6 bases sitting between them. The CDR3 length is 13 residues. Germline assignment: CDR1 LGHNT and CDR2 FRNRAP. CDR3 in amino acids: CASGLSITGELFF. DNA of the CDR3: TGTGCTAGTGGTTTGTCTATAACCGGGGAGCTGTTTTTT. The whole variable domain, filled in from reference TRBV12-5 and TRBJ2-2, reads DARVTQTPRHKVTEMGQEVTMRCQPILGHNTVFWYRQTMMQGLELLAYFRNRAPLDDSGMPKDRFSAEMPDATLATLKIQPSEPRDSAVYFCASGLSITGELFFGEGSRLTVL.

This clonotype was counted at least ten times. The chain links TRBV6-5 to TRBJ1-1, with D perhaps matching TRBD1 (6 bases). V gave up 1 base and J gave up 3 bases, with 15 bases separating them. This CDR3 region has 16 residues. CDR1 and CDR2 (germline): MNHEY, SVGAGI. CDR3 sequence (DNA): TGTGCCAGCAGTTACTACGAGTGGGGGGCGGACACTGAAGCTTTCTTT. This encodes CASSYYEWGADTEAFF.

V is TRBV29-1 and J is TRBJ2-2, with unresolved D. The CDR3 sequence is 15 residues long. Germline loops: CDR1 SQVTM, CDR2 ANQGSEA. Trimming took 1 base from V and 0 from J, leaving 9 bases between them. CDR3 sequence reads: CSVEGDTSNTGELFF. In DNA, the CDR3 is TGCAGCGTTGAAGGAGACACCTCGAACACCGGGGAGCTGTTTTTT.

The chain links TRBV7-3 to TRBJ2-7, with TRBD1 matching 7 bases. The CDR3 is 12 amino acids. Per the germline V gene, CDR1 is SGHTA and CDR2 is FQGTGA. Unmatched junction bases numbered 2, after V lost 5 bases and J lost 4 bases. The CDR3 sequence: CASSAQGYEQYF. In DNA, the CDR3 is TGTGCCAGCAGCGCACAGGGGTACGAGCAGTACTTC.

Many counts were recorded for this clonotype. The chain carries TRBV28 and TRBJ1-2; tentatively, D is TRBD1 (6 bases). V lost 4 bases to trimming and J lost 9 bases, with 18 bases between them. The length of the CDR3 is 14 residues. The germline CDR1 and CDR2 sequences are MDHEN and SYDVKM. The CDR3 here is CASSSPAGAFSYTF. The CDR3 DNA reads TGTGCCAGCAGTTCCCCGGCGGGGGCTTTCAGCTACACCTTC.

This clonotype has a count of ten or more. In DNA, the CDR3 is TGTGCCAGCAAAAAGGGCGGGATCGTTTGGGGTAACTACGAGCAGTACTTC. As protein: CASKKGGIVWGNYEQYF. V and J are TRBV6-2 or TRBV6-3 and TRBJ2-7, with D possibly TRBD2 on 6 matching bases. Germline V gives CDR1 MNHEY, CDR2 SVGEGT. CDR3 length: 17 residues. Trimming stripped 7 bases from V and 3 bases from J, with 25 bases between.

In this sample, this clonotype turned up once. The chain uses TRBV5-6 and TRBJ2-7; 7 nucleotides line up with TRBD1. Germline V gives CDR1 SGHDT, CDR2 YYEEEE. CDR3 length: 13 residues. V lost 4 bases and J lost 4; bases outside the gene matches: 5. CDR3 in DNA: TGTGCCAGCAGCGGACGGGACAGTTACGAGCAGTACTTC. Encoded protein: CASSGRDSYEQYF.

This chain connects TRBV7-8 to TRBJ2-7, with 7 bases matching TRBD2. With 5 bases clipped from V and 6 bases from J, the junction kept 10 bases outside the gene matches. The CDR3 totals 14 residues. The germline V gene has CDR1 SGHVS and CDR2 FQNEAQ. The CDR3 sequence is CASSPTAGVGEQYF. The CDR3 region has the DNA TGTGCCAGCAGCCCAACGGCGGGAGTTGGCGAGCAGTACTTC.

This clonotype has ten or more counts. The V call is TRBV6-1, the J call TRBJ1-2; maybe TRBD1 (6 bases). Trimming shortened V by 4 bases and J by 4 bases, and 13 bases separated the two germline ends. There are 14 residues in the CDR3. The germline V gene encodes CDR1 MNHNS and CDR2 SASEGT. This chain's CDR3 is CASSVDGQFYGYTF. DNA for the CDR3: TGTGCCAGCAGTGTTGATGGACAGTTCTATGGCTACACCTTC.

The V and J genes are TRBV7-3 and TRBJ2-2; unclear D gene. CDR3 length: 14 amino acids. The germline CDR1 and CDR2 sequences are SGHTA and FQGTGA. V was trimmed by 5 bases and J by 0 bases, leaving 7 bases between them. CDR3 DNA sequence: TGTGCCAGCAGCCGGTCAACGAACACCGGGGAGCTGTTTTTT. Its translation: CASSRSTNTGELFF.

The table lists this clonotype with a few counts. The chain is built from TRBV6-2 or TRBV6-3 and TRBJ1-6; 9 nucleotides agree with TRBD1. From germline, CDR1 is MNHEY and CDR2 SVGEGT. The CDR3 is 14 residues long. Trimming removed 6 bases from V and 10 bases from J; junction bases left unmatched: 7. For the CDR3, the DNA is TGTGCCAGCAGACGACAGGGGGAAGGGTCACCCCTCCACTTT. This translates into CASRRQGEGSPLHF.

The J gene is TRBJ2-5, the V gene TRBV9; 7 bases align to TRBD1. V was pared by 0 bases and J by 4 bases, with 12 bases of the junction left unmatched. Germline CDR1 and CDR2: SGDLS and YYNGEE. The CDR3 has 17 residues. The CDR3 here is CASSVALGQVKGETQYF. The CDR3 region has the DNA TGTGCCAGCAGCGTAGCATTAGGACAGGTCAAGGGAGAGACCCAGTACTTC.